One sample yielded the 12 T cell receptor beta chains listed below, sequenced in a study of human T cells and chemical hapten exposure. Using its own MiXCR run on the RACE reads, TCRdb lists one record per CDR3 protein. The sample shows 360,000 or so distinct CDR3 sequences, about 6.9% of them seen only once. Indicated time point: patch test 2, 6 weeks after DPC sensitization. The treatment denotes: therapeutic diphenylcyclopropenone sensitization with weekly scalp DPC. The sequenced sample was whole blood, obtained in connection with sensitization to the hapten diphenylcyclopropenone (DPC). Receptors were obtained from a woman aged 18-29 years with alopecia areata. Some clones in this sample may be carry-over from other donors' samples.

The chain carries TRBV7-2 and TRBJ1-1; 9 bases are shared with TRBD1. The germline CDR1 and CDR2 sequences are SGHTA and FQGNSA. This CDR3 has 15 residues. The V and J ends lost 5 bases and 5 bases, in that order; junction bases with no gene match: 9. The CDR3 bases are TGTGCCAGCAGCCGAACCAGGGACAGGGCAACTGAAGCTTTCTTT. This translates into CASSRTRDRATEAFF.

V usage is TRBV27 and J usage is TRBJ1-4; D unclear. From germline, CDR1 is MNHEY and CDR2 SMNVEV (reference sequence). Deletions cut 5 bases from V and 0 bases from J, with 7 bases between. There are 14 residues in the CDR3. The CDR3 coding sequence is TGTGCCAGCAGTCCCGAAGCAACTAATGAAAAACTGTTTTTT. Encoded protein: CASSPEATNEKLFF.

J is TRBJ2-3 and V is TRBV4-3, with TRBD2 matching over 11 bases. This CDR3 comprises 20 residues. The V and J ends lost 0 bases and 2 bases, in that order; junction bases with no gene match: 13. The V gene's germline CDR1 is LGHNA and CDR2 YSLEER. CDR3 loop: CASSQDPVSGTSGLTDTQYF. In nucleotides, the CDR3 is TGCGCCAGCAGCCAAGATCCTGTCTCGGGGACTAGCGGTCTCACAGATACGCAGTATTTT.

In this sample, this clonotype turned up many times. CDR3 bases: TGTGCCAGCAGTGAAAACAGGTTCCATCAGCCCCAGCATTTT. Protein: CASSENRFHQPQHF. The chain links TRBV6-1 to TRBJ1-5; D is perhaps TRBD1 (5 bases). CDR1 MNHNS and CDR2 SASEGT come from the germline V gene. V lost 2 bases to trimming and J lost 5 bases, with 10 bases between them. This CDR3 contains 14 residues.

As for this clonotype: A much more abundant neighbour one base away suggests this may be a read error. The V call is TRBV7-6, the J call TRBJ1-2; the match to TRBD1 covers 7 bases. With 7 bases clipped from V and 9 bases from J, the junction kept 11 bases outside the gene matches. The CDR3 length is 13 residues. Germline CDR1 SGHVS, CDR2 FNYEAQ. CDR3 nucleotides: TGTGCCAGCAACGCGCTGACAGGGACTAGCTACACCTTC. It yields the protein CASNALTGTSYTF.

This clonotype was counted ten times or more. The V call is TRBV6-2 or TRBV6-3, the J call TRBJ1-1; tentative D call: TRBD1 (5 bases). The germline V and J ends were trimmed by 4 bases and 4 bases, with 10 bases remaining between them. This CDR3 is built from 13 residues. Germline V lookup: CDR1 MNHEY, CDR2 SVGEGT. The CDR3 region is CASSWMGGTEAFF. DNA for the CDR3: TGTGCCAGCAGTTGGATGGGGGGCACTGAAGCTTTCTTT.

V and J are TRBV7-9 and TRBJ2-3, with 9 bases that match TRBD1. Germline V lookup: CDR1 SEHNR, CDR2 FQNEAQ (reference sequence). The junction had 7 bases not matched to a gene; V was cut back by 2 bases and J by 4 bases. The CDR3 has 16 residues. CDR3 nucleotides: TGTGCCAGCAGCTTACCGGGACAGGGTTCAGCAGATACGCAGTATTTT. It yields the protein CASSLPGQGSADTQYF.

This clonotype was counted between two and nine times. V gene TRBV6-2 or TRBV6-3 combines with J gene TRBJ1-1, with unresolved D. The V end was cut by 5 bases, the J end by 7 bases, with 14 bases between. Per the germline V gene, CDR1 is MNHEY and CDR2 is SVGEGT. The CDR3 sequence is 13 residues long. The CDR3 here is CASSPRPLDEAFF. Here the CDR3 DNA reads TGTGCCAGCAGTCCAAGGCCCCTTGATGAAGCTTTCTTT.

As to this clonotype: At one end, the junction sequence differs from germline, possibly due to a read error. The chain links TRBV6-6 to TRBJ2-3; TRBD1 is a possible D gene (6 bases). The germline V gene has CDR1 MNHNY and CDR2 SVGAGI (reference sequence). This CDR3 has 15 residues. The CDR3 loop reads CASTYRATGTDTQYF. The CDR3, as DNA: TGTGCCAGCACTTACAGGGCAACCGGCACAGATACGCAGTATTTT.

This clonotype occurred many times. CDR3 amino acids: CASSPRGNPEQPQHF. Here the CDR3 DNA reads TGTGCCAGCTCACCCCGGGGAAATCCAGAACAGCCCCAGCATTTT. J is TRBJ1-5 and V is TRBV18; D unresolved. Per the germline V gene, CDR1 is KGHSH and CDR2 is LQKENI. The V end was cut by 3 bases, the J end by 7 bases, with 16 bases between. This CDR3 spans 15 amino acids.

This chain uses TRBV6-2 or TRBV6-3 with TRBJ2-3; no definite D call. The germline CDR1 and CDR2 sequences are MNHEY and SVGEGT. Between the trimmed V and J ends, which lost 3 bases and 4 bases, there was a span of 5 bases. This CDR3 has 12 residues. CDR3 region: CASSYMADTQYF. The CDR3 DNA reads TGTGCCAGCAGTTATATGGCAGATACGCAGTATTTT.

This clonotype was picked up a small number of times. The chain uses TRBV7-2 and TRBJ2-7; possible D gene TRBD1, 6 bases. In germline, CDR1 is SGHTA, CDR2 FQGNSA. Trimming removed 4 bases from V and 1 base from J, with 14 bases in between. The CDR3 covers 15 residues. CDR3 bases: TGTGCCAGCAGCTCCCCACAGGGAGCTTCCTACGAGCAGTACTTC. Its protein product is CASSSPQGASYEQYF.